This paragraph reports one TCR beta chain. These data belong to a study of blood T cell repertoires in COVID-19. Study as a whole: The United States, Italy and Spain provided the acute and convalescent COVID-19 samples.

In terms of age and location, participants ranged from roughly 18 to 95 years and lived in about two dozen US areas. Recovered Cohort 3 donors showed two negative PCRs, clearance, or symptom resolution. Original methodology: Estimates of nucleated cell counts were drawn from the amplification of reference gene primers. Measured with immunoSEQ multiplex PCR; TCRdb has only the in-frame clones, and not every one. V, J and clone size are taken as reported in that table, and D and trimming were inferred from the DNA itself. The sample shows 130,000 to 150,000 clones, about 80% of them seen only once. V was clipped by 5 bases and J by 2 bases, with 13 bases between them. This CDR3 spans 13 amino acids. Germline V CDR1 and CDR2: DFQATT, SNEGSKA (reference sequence).

This sequence was found in a man aged 50-60 years who had recovered from COVID-19. The specimen was PBMCs or T cells enriched from blood (not recorded which). The rearrangement joins TRBV20-1 to TRBJ2-7; D is perhaps TRBD1 (5 bases). As DNA, the CDR3 is TGCAGTGCTCGTGTGGACACGGCCTACGAGCAGTACTTC. Its translation is CSARVDTAYEQYF.